Below, 4 T cell receptor beta chains from the same sample are listed, as sequenced in a study of spatial heterogeneity in lung cancer. Overall study findings and caveats: Tumor mutation counts were tracked by expanded intratumoral alpha and beta TCR counts.

Their target antigens are unknown. TCRdb ran MiXCR on the 5' RACE reads and lists one entry per CDR3 protein. The table records about 20,000 distinct CDR3 sequences, roughly 15% of them present only once. The sample's time point: sample taken at primary tumor resection. The specimen was lung tumor tissue, collected at surgery. The receptor set was obtained from a female donor with early-stage non-small cell lung cancer.

This clonotype ranks as medium-sized. The rearrangement uses TRBV18 and TRBJ2-1; 15 bases fit TRBD2. Germline CDR1 reads KGHSH; CDR2 reads LQKENI. The V segment lost 3 bases and the J segment 1 base; nucleotides outside the gene matches: 7. This CDR3 region has 19 residues. CDR3 in amino acids: CASSPRWTSGGASYNEQFF. The CDR3 DNA reads TGTGCCAGCTCACCCCGCTGGACTAGCGGGGGGGCATCCTACAATGAGCAGTTCTTC.

The rearrangement uses TRBV7-8 and TRBJ2-5, with D perhaps matching TRBD1 or TRBD2 (5 bases each). Germline V CDR1 and CDR2: SGHVS, FQNEAQ. V lost 0 bases to trimming and J lost 7 bases, with 18 bases between them. The length of the CDR3 is 16 residues. The CDR3 nucleotides read TGTGCCAGCAGCTTAGCTTGGGACCTACAAAAAGGGACCCAGTACTTC. As protein: CASSLAWDLQKGTQYF.

This clonotype appeared many times. It is unclear where the CDR3 begins or ends on the DNA, so no DNA is shown, and the CDR3 is as TCRdb lists it. V and J are TRBV29-1 and TRBJ2-7; TRBD2, as called in the table, went unchecked against the DNA. In germline, CDR1 is SQVTM, CDR2 ANQGSEA. The CDR3 region is 13 residues in length, termini included. CDR3 in amino acids: CSVGSNEGAVLHF.

The V and J genes are TRBV13 and TRBJ2-2, with D possibly being TRBD1 or TRBD2 (5 bases each). Trimming removed 5 bases from V and 6 bases from J, with 19 bases in between. This CDR3 comprises 16 residues. Germline V gives CDR1 PRHDT, CDR2 FYEKMQ (reference sequence). This CDR3 reads CASSDGTPAVAGELFF. The CDR3 nucleotides read TGTGCCAGCAGCGACGGGACCCCTGCGGTGGCCGGGGAGCTGTTTTTT.